This passage covers 26 T cell receptor beta chains from one sample sequenced in a study of blood T cells in healthy people across ages. Then a second PCR, running about 7 to 11 cycles, was carried out with a sample-barcoded 5' primer and a J-beta primer mix. TCRdb analysed the 5' RACE reads with MiXCR anew, one entry per CDR3 protein. The data hold 730,000 or so distinct CDR3 sequences, with less than 45% observed a single time. The source material was blood. Every receptor here comes from a man older than 75 in good health.

In this sample, this clonotype turned up once. This rearrangement joins TRBV18 to TRBJ2-7; D is perhaps TRBD1 or TRBD2 (5 bases each). Germline V gene lookup returns CDR1 KGHSH and CDR2 LQKENI. V was cut by 3 bases and J by 5 bases, with 14 bases left in between. CDR3 size: 14 residues. The CDR3 loop reads CASSPGRGLDEQYF. The DNA of the CDR3 is TGTGCCAGCTCACCGGGTCGGGGCTTGGACGAGCAGTACTTC.

The rearrangement links TRBV6-2 or TRBV6-3 to TRBJ2-7, with D possibly matching TRBD1 (5 bases). Germline V gene lookup returns CDR1 MNHEY and CDR2 SVGEGT. The CDR3 is 14 amino acids. The V end was cut by 2 bases, the J end by 2 bases, with 10 bases between. The CDR3 loop is CASSYAGQTYEQYF. The CDR3, as DNA: TGTGCCAGCAGTTACGCCGGACAAACCTACGAGCAGTACTTC.

The rearrangement joins TRBV2 to TRBJ2-5, with TRBD1 matching 10 bases. The junction had 6 bases not matched to a gene; V was cut back by 5 bases and J by 6 bases. From germline, CDR1 is SNHLY and CDR2 FYNNEI. The CDR3 has 14 amino acids. The CDR3 region has the DNA TGTGCCAGCAGTTGGACAGGGGGTGGGCAGACCCAGTACTTC. Its protein is CASSWTGGGQTQYF.

The chain recombines TRBV5-1 with TRBJ1-4; the D gene is possibly TRBD1 (6 bases). Trimming pared 4 bases from V and 8 bases from J, leaving 24 bases between. The germline CDR1 and CDR2 sequences are SGHRS and YFSETQ. The CDR3 loop spans 17 amino acids. In DNA form, the CDR3 reads TGCGCCAGCAGCCTGGGGACATTATCCGGGGGCGGAGAAAAACTGTTTTTT. Translated, it gives CASSLGTLSGGGEKLFF.

The table lists this clonotype with many counts. V usage is TRBV27 and J usage is TRBJ2-1; 9 nucleotides agree with TRBD1. The CDR3 extends over 15 amino acids. Germline CDR1 is MNHEY and CDR2 is SMNVEV (reference sequence). Losses at the gene ends were 7 bases for V and 7 bases for J; bases not matched to a gene: 11. The CDR3 protein is CASTPTGGTSNEQFF. The CDR3 coding sequence is TGTGCCAGCACACCCACAGGGGGCACGTCTAATGAGCAGTTCTTC.

The chain combines TRBV12-3 or TRBV12-4 with TRBJ2-3; no clear D gene. The germline V and J ends were trimmed by 0 bases and 3 bases, with 10 bases remaining between them. The CDR3 runs to 15 residues. CDR3 in DNA: TGTGCCAGCAGTTTAGCTAGAGTGGCGACAGATACGCAGTATTTT. Encoded protein: CASSLARVATDTQYF.

This clonotype was seen more than once but under ten times. The chain has TRBV7-2 and TRBJ1-1, with 9 nucleotides matching TRBD1. Trimming at V came to 1 base and at J to 9 bases, leaving 9 bases not matched to a gene. Germline CDR1 and CDR2: SGHTA and FQGNSA. The CDR3 totals 15 residues. For the CDR3, the DNA is TGTGCCAGCAGCTTAGAGTGGGACAGGGCGTCTAAAGCTTTCTTT. The encoded protein is CASSLEWDRASKAFF. The whole variable domain, remainder taken from reference TRBV7-2 and TRBJ1-1, is GAGVSQSPSNKVTEKGKDVELRCDPISGHTALYWYRQSLGQGLEFLIYFQGNSAPDKSGLPSDRFSAERTGGSVSTLTIQRTQQEDSAVYLCASSLEWDRASKAFFGQGTRLTVV.

This clonotype has more than one count but fewer than ten. The rearrangement links TRBV7-6 to TRBJ2-2, with no clear D. Between the trimmed V and J ends, which lost 5 bases and 5 bases, there was a span of 15 bases. Looked up from germline, CDR1 is SGHVS and CDR2 is FNYEAQ. The CDR3 loop spans 15 amino acids. The CDR3 here is CASSAPGHQTGELFF. For the CDR3, the DNA is TGTGCCAGCAGCGCTCCGGGTCACCAGACCGGGGAGCTGTTTTTT.

This sequence joins TRBV4-1 and TRBJ1-2; D might be TRBD1 (6 bases). The CDR3 loop spans 16 amino acids. CDR1 MGHRA and CDR2 YSYEKL come from the germline V gene. The V and J ends lost 0 bases and 4 bases respectively, with 15 bases between them. As DNA, the CDR3 is TGCGCCAGCAGCCAAGAGGAGGGGGGCTGGCCCTATGGCTACACCTTC. Its protein is CASSQEEGGWPYGYTF.

In DNA form, the CDR3 reads TGTGCCAGCAGCACCCCGGGACTTCTCAATGAGCAGTTCTTC. Translating it yields CASSTPGLLNEQFF. The rearrangement uses TRBV7-2 and TRBJ2-1, with a weak D call TRBD2 (6 bases). V lost 5 bases and J lost 6, with 14 bases in between. The CDR3 runs 14 residues. CDR1 SGHTA and CDR2 FQGNSA come from the germline V gene.

This chain links TRBV6-2 or TRBV6-3 with TRBJ2-7; maybe TRBD1 (12 bases). CDR1 and CDR2 from the germline V gene are MNHEY and SVGEGT. Trimming stripped 5 bases from V and 7 bases from J, with 30 bases between. The CDR3 consists of 18 residues. Here the CDR3 DNA reads TGTGCCAGCAGTAGGGGACAGGGGGCACTAGCGGGAGTTGTTGAGCAGTACTTC. It is translated as CASSRGQGALAGVVEQYF.

This clonotype was counted a few times. This chain links TRBV29-1 with TRBJ1-1; D not resolved. Germline CDR1 reads SQVTM; CDR2 reads ANQGSEA. The CDR3 is 15 residues long. V was pared by 0 bases and J by 0 bases, with 11 bases between. The DNA for the CDR3 is TGCAGCGTTGAAGATCTACGCACCATGAACACTGAAGCTTTCTTT. Its protein product is CSVEDLRTMNTEAFF.

This clonotype came up a few times. For the CDR3, the DNA is TGTGCCAGCAGACTGTCTTGGAAGGAGACCCAGTACTTC. This codes for CASRLSWKETQYF. This chain joins TRBV6-2 or TRBV6-3 and TRBJ2-5; unclear D gene. Germline V gene sequence: CDR1 MNHEY, CDR2 SVGEGT. This CDR3 is built from 13 residues. The germline V and J ends were trimmed by 6 bases and 5 bases, with 13 bases remaining between them.

This clonotype was detected only a few times. The gene calls are TRBV5-1 and TRBJ2-5, with D possibly being TRBD2 (5 bases). The CDR3 covers 14 residues. Germline V gene sequence: CDR1 SGHRS, CDR2 YFSETQ. The germline V and J ends were trimmed by 1 base and 5 bases, with 12 bases remaining between them. The CDR3 coding sequence is TGCGCCAGCAGCTTGTATCGGGGAGCGGAGACCCAGTACTTC. Protein: CASSLYRGAETQYF.

As DNA, the CDR3 is TGTGCCAGCAGCTTAGCGTCTACAGGGGCCAACGTCCTGACTTTC. Translating it yields CASSLASTGANVLTF. This chain connects TRBV7-8 to TRBJ2-6; no reliable D call. Germline values: CDR1 SGHVS, CDR2 FQNEAQ. This CDR3 comprises 15 residues. Trimming left V 0 bases short and J 4 bases short, with 7 bases between.

About this clonotype itself: This could be a read error, since a much larger clone is one nucleotide away. The chain has TRBV21-1 and TRBJ2-4; the table's D call, TRBD1, has no DNA check behind it. TRBV21-1 is labeled a pseudogene. This CDR3 contains 14 residues. In DNA, the CDR3 is TGTGCCAGCCCCCATGACAGGGGAGACTACAAGCAGTACTTC. Translating it yields CASPHDRGDYKQYF.

This sequence joins TRBV2 and TRBJ2-3, with TRBD2 as a possible D gene (7 bases). The germline V and J ends were trimmed by 6 bases and 4 bases, with 20 bases remaining between them. This CDR3 region has 16 residues. CDR1 is SNHLY and CDR2 is FYNNEI in the germline V gene. The CDR3 here is CASSTGRGARADTQYF. CDR3 bases: TGTGCCAGCAGCACCGGACGGGGGGCAAGGGCAGATACGCAGTATTTT.

V is TRBV12-3 or TRBV12-4 and J is TRBJ1-5; D unresolved. Trimming pared 2 bases from V and 5 bases from J, leaving 10 bases between. The CDR3 is 14 amino acids. CDR3 nucleotide sequence: TGTGCCAGCAGTTTATCTGGGGTCCATCAGCCCCAGCATTTT. Translated, it gives CASSLSGVHQPQHF.

This clonotype showed up just a few times. This rearrangement joins TRBV2 to TRBJ2-1, with D possibly being TRBD1 (5 bases). The V and J ends lost 5 bases and 10 bases respectively, with 18 bases between them. The V gene's germline CDR1 is SNHLY and CDR2 FYNNEI. The CDR3 is made up of 14 amino acids. The CDR3: CASSSGFGSREQFF. The CDR3, as DNA: TGTGCCAGCAGTTCAGGGTTCGGATCCCGGGAGCAGTTCTTC.

The chain recombines TRBV20-1 with TRBJ2-7, with 11 nucleotides matching TRBD1. This CDR3 is built from 15 residues. CDR1 and CDR2 from the germline V gene are DFQATT and SNEGSKA (reference sequence). V shed 0 bases and J 4 bases; nucleotides not matched to a gene: 5. The CDR3 sequence: CSARDFGTGGYEQYF. The CDR3 coding sequence is TGCAGTGCTAGAGATTTTGGGACAGGGGGGTACGAGCAGTACTTC.

In its sample, this clonotype was seen once. This sequence joins TRBV20-1 and TRBJ1-4; 11 bases are shared with TRBD1. Germline CDR1 DFQATT, CDR2 SNEGSKA (reference sequence). The CDR3 contains 15 residues. V trimming: 5 bases; J trimming: 6 bases; junction bases outside the gene matches: 8. CDR3 in amino acids: CSAQDRGRRDEKLFF. Here the CDR3 DNA reads TGCAGTGCTCAGGACAGGGGGCGAAGGGATGAAAAACTGTTTTTT.

This clonotype was detected only a few times. The rearrangement links TRBV29-1 to TRBJ1-1; possibly TRBD1 for D (6 bases). CDR1 is SQVTM, CDR2 ANQGSEA, per germline. Trimming took off 7 bases at V and 6 bases at J, with 12 bases between the two ends. The length of the CDR3 is 11 residues. Written as DNA, the CDR3 is TGCAGCGCTAAAACAGGGTCTGAAGCTTTCTTT. Protein product: CSAKTGSEAFF. The full variable domain, with the rest looked up from reference TRBV29-1 and TRBJ1-1, is SAVISQKPSRDICQRGTSLTIQCQVDSQVTMMFWYRQQPGQSLTLIATANQGSEATYESGFVIDKFPISRPNLTFSTLTVSNMSPEDSSIYLCSAKTGSEAFFGQGTRLTVV.

V usage is TRBV5-1 and J usage is TRBJ1-1; weak D call: TRBD1 (5 bases). V lost 3 bases and J 7 bases, leaving 13 bases between the germline ends. The CDR3 covers 13 residues. Germline CDR1 reads SGHRS; CDR2 reads YFSETQ. CDR3 DNA sequence: TGCGCCAGCAGCTCATCCGGGACCGATGAAGCTTTCTTT. Protein product: CASSSSGTDEAFF.

This clonotype appeared many times. J is TRBJ1-2 and V is TRBV25-1; D perhaps matches TRBD1 (6 bases). In germline, CDR1 is MGHDK, CDR2 SYGVNS. The V end lost 5 bases, the J end lost 7 bases, and 11 bases lay between the germline ends. CDR3 length: 12 residues. CDR3 sequence: CASSTTGSGYTF. DNA for the CDR3: TGTGCCAGCAGTACAACAGGGTCTGGCTACACCTTC.

This clonotype was detected ten times or more. This chain links TRBV6-1 with TRBJ2-5; D remains unclear. CDR1 and CDR2 from the germline V gene are MNHNS and SASEGT. The V end lost 3 bases, the J end lost 7 bases, and 9 bases lay between the germline ends. This CDR3 region has 12 residues. CDR3: CASSDPPGTQYF. The CDR3 coding sequence is TGTGCCAGCAGTGACCCCCCGGGGACCCAGTACTTC.

This clonotype came up a few times. CDR3 sequence reads: CASSLLSGRAIDTQYF. Here the CDR3 DNA reads TGTGCCAGCAGTTTGTTGAGCGGGAGGGCCATTGATACGCAGTATTTT. The V gene is TRBV28, the J gene TRBJ2-3, with 10 bases matching TRBD2. Per the germline V gene, CDR1 is MDHEN and CDR2 is SYDVKM. Trimming removed 3 bases from V and 6 bases from J; junction bases left unmatched: 9. CDR3 length: 16 residues.